This passage covers 10 T cell receptor beta chains from one sample sequenced in a study of regulatory T cells in long-lasting Graves disease. The time point here: persistent/refractory GD, antithyroid drugs over 5 years with positive TRAb. PBMC RNA served as the TCR library source. Both iRepertoire HTBI primers and Arm-PCR of CDR3 regions were used to build the TCR beta libraries. One entry per CDR3 protein, called by TCRdb with MiXCR from the multiplex PCR reads. The sample lists around 510,000 distinct CDR3 sequences, under 25% seen once, with 7.8% in the top ten. The sequencing used peripheral blood mononuclear cells (PBMCs), collected when the disease was refractory, from a patient treated with antithyroid drugs. The receptors stem from a female donor with Graves disease.

The V and J genes are TRBV30 and TRBJ1-6; weak D call: TRBD1 (6 bases). The CDR3 extends over 16 amino acids. Per germline, CDR1 GTSNPN and CDR2 SVGIG (reference sequence). V lost 0 bases and J lost 7, with 16 bases in between. CDR3 sequence reads: CAWSVLRGAQNSPLHF. The CDR3 DNA reads as TGTGCCTGGAGTGTACTAAGGGGGGCGCAGAATTCACCCCTCCACTTT.

The rearrangement uses TRBV10-3 and TRBJ2-1; TRBD2 agrees at 9 bases. The CDR3 runs to 17 residues. V dropped 3 bases and J dropped 10; count of bases not matched to a gene: 16. Germline lookup yields CDR1 ENHRY and CDR2 SYGVKD. CDR3 coding DNA: TGTGCCATCAGTGAAACGGGTAGCGGGAGTCATTCATGGGAGCAGTTCTTC. Translation: CAISETGSGSHSWEQFF.

This clonotype was counted ten times or more. CDR3 loop: CASSPGILLGAANEKLFF. CDR3 coding DNA: TGTGCCAGCAGTCCCGGAATACTGTTAGGGGCGGCTAATGAAAAACTGTTTTTT. This chain uses TRBV28 with TRBJ1-4, with D possibly matching TRBD1 (5 bases). CDR3 length: 18 residues. The V gene's germline CDR1 is MDHEN and CDR2 SYDVKM. Trimming stripped 5 bases from V and 3 bases from J, with 22 bases between.

This clonotype has just a few counts. This chain links TRBV20-1 with TRBJ2-7, with D perhaps matching TRBD1 or TRBD2 (7 bases each). CDR3 length: 13 residues. Germline lookup yields CDR1 DFQATT and CDR2 SNEGSKA (reference sequence). CDR3 in DNA: TGCAGAACACACAGGGGAGGGGGCCACGAGCAGTACTTC. Its translation is CRTHRGGGHEQYF.

This clonotype was seen more than once but under ten times. This sequence joins TRBV19 and TRBJ2-7; D is ambiguous. V lost 2 bases and J lost 2, with 13 bases in between. This CDR3 has 15 amino acids. CDR1 is LNHDA, CDR2 SQIVND, per germline (reference sequence). Written as DNA, the CDR3 is TGTGCCAGTAGTATATCGGGCGGCGGAACCTACGAGCAGTACTTC. As protein: CASSISGGGTYEQYF.

This clonotype appeared a few times. The rearrangement joins TRBV24-1 to TRBJ1-5, with 8 bases aligning to TRBD1. The CDR3 runs to 13 residues. The V segment lost 5 bases and the J segment 5 bases; nucleotides outside the gene matches: 1. The V gene's germline CDR1 is KGHDR and CDR2 SFDVKD. The CDR3: CATSVRGHQPQHF. The DNA of the CDR3 is TGTGCCACCAGTGTCAGGGGGCATCAGCCCCAGCATTTT.

There are a few counts of this clonotype. This rearrangement joins TRBV7-2 to TRBJ1-4, with a weak D call TRBD1 (5 bases). V was cut by 3 bases and J by 8 bases, with 16 bases left in between. CDR1 is SGHTA, CDR2 FQGNSA, per germline. The CDR3 length is 15 residues. The CDR3 protein is CASSLAGTVREKLFF. The DNA of the CDR3 is TGTGCCAGCAGCTTGGCGGGGACTGTCCGGGAAAAACTGTTTTTT.

This clonotype was seen many times. The chain has TRBV18 and TRBJ2-5; D gene uncertain. The CDR3 contains 12 residues. Trimming took off 5 bases at V and 5 bases at J, with 9 bases between the two ends. Germline V CDR1 and CDR2: KGHSH, LQKENI. For the CDR3, the DNA is TGTGCCAGCTCAAACGCCTTGGAGACCCAGTACTTC. Protein product: CASSNALETQYF.

In this sample, this clonotype turned up a few times. The chain joins TRBV4-2 to TRBJ1-1, with 7 bases lining up with TRBD1. CDR1 LGHNA and CDR2 YNFKEQ come from the germline V gene. V lost 0 bases and J lost 7; bases outside the gene matches: 2. This CDR3 region has 13 residues. The CDR3: CASSQEGDSEAFF. The CDR3 region has the DNA TGTGCCAGCAGCCAAGAGGGGGACAGTGAAGCTTTCTTT.

This clonotype was detected many times. The genes are TRBV14 and TRBJ1-2, with 7 nucleotides matching TRBD1. V trimming: 3 bases; J trimming: 4 bases; junction bases outside the gene matches: 2. There are 13 residues in the CDR3. Germline values: CDR1 SGHDN, CDR2 FVKESK. The CDR3 reads CASSQGQTYGYTF. CDR3 in DNA: TGTGCCAGCAGCCAGGGACAGACCTATGGCTACACCTTC.